Below, one T cell receptor (beta chain) is given with its context. Its antigen is unidentified. The CDR3 consists of 14 residues. CDR1 and CDR2 (germline): LGHNA, YNFKEQ. V lost 4 bases to trimming and J lost 0 bases, with 9 bases between them. This sample is part of a study of beta chain features in type 1 diabetes. The study's findings and limits: Within each of all four CD4+ subsets, Type 1 diabetes patients had TCRB CDR3s that were moderately but significantly shorter. Cells that show high TCR expression could be over-represented by cDNA sequencing.

Expressed TCRB transcripts were sequenced because the entire RNA isolate underwent reverse transcription. Sequencing was performed with immunoSEQ multiplex PCR; in TCRdb, only in-frame clones are kept and a portion is missing. The data show 160,000 or so clones, about 10% seen once. This clonotype originated in a woman aged 30 to 39 with type 1 diabetes. The material sequenced was central memory CD4+ T cells from blood. This chain uses TRBV4-2 with TRBJ1-2, with D tentatively TRBD1 (5 bases). CDR3 amino acids: CASSLMGPNYGYTF. In DNA, the CDR3 is TGTGCCAGCAGCCTGATGGGGCCTAACTATGGCTACACCTTC.